This TCR beta chain was found in a study of T cells after yellow fever vaccination. TCRdb ran MiXCR on the 5' RACE reads and lists one entry per CDR3 protein. Of 500,000 to 700,000 distinct CDR3 sequences listed, 15% to 20% are singletons. Germline CDR1 and CDR2: DFQATT and SNEGSKA (reference sequence). The CDR3 runs to 12 residues. Trimming removed 8 bases from V and 4 bases from J, with 12 bases in between. This clonotype was observed a single time. The clonotype comes from a man between 25 and 39 years old who received the YFV17D yellow fever vaccine. The source was PBMCs, collected 15 days after the yellow fever booster vaccination. The chain is built from TRBV20-1 and TRBJ2-1; D possibly corresponds to TRBD2 (6 bases). In DNA, the CDR3 is TGCAGTTACGGGACTGGGTACAATGAGCAGTTCTTC. Translation: CSYGTGYNEQFF.